This TCR beta chain was retrieved from a study of shared clonotypes between healthy human individuals (dated by TCRdb to 2018 to 2021). Regarding the study in general: The cohort comprised a couple of women and a few men aged 18 to 49 years. Per donor, leukapheresis produced somewhere between about 0.8 and 9 billion PBMCs. To estimate repertoire size and how much clonotypes are shared between individuals, the study performed deep sequencing of blood TCR repertoires from a handful of healthy adults. Different laboratories and diverse techniques were used to prepare libraries and sequence TCR repertoires, to increase sequencing depth and limit assay-specific biases. For each donor, three plates each were used for CD4 naive and CD4 memory, two plates were used for CD8 naive, and one plate was used for CD8 memory. Overall study outcomes, separate from this receptor: Compared with non-shared clonotypes, the clonotypes found in all four sorted-subset donors had higher generation probabilities. The small number of donors limited the genetic and exposure-history diversity represented. Pairwise subsampling led to the expectation that sequencing depth would affect the degree of clonotype sharing among donors. Rarefaction of sorted-subset datasets indicated incomplete sequencing despite the large sequencing depth. When a few donors were compared, the shared fraction of clonotypes was roughly 4.8% for naive CD4, approximately 3.5% for naive CD8, roughly 2.5% for memory CD4, and 0.35% to 0.4% for memory CD8. Larger estimated clonotype richness was generally found for naive subsets than for memory subsets. Sampling was restricted to blood, and TCR repertoires in tissue are likely to differ from TCR repertoires in blood.

The CDR3 sequence holds 19 residues, the cysteine and phenylalanine included. Just the 57-base CDR3 DNA is kept, in frame starting at base 1. The CDR1 and CDR2 encoded by the germline V gene are LGHNA and YSLEER. The V end gives up 0 bases and the J end 3 bases, leaving 8 bases in the junction not matched to a gene. Donors were healthy HIV-negative adults with no recently reported acute infections or vaccinations. Every donor was a Caucasian adult living in Nashville, Tennessee, USA. CD4+ T cells were enriched by magnetic negative selection, after which naive cells were positively selected on CD45RA and the negative fraction was taken as the memory subset. Blood was obtained by leukapheresis, after which PBMCs were separated by Ficoll-Histopaque density gradient centrifugation and cryopreserved in liquid nitrogen vapor phase. Analytical flow cytometry was used to check the purity and quantity of each magnetically sorted T cell population. Genomic DNA was isolated from every sorted fraction and measured by UV absorbance on a Nanodrop 2000c.

As concerns this clone: Its target antigen remains unknown. The sample holds no much larger clone one base away, and base qualities are not on file.

TCR CDR3 regions were amplified from genomic DNA by multiplex PCR using the deep immunoSEQ assay. Extracted genomic DNA from each cell subset was distributed evenly across all wells of several immunoSEQ 96-well plates, and each plate was treated as a replicate. For sorted subsets, around 200 ng genomic DNA, equal to 30,000 to 35,000 T cell genomes, was loaded into each replicate PCR. Purified libraries were quantified with a Qubit 3.0 fluorometer, sized on a Bioanalyzer 2100, and re-quantified with the KAPA Library Quantification kit. A separate single-read 150-cycle Illumina NextSeq 550 flow cell was used to sequence each immunoSEQ 96-well plate. The original pipeline was this. Because the immunoSEQ output included only junctional sequences and no quality scores, the filtering could not be the same as the filtering used for full-length reads. Sequences were annotated with PyIR, a Python wrapper for IgBLAST v1.9, using IMGT germline references to assign V/J genes and CDR3. Reads with weak V/J assignments (E-value above 1e-6), missing CDR3, stop codons, out-of-frame junctions, or ambiguous translated residues were removed. V3J clonotypes were defined as sequences sharing the same inferred V gene, J gene, and CDR3 amino acid sequence. Percentage overlap between repertoires was calculated by dividing the number of shared unique clonotypes by the size of the smaller repertoire. RTK rarefaction, the Chao1 estimator, and Recon v2.1 estimates of unobserved clonotypes were used to assess repertoire richness. For all TCRbeta clonotypes obtained by the gDNA method from a handful of donors, generation probabilities were computed with OLGA. As stored in TCRdb, this immuneACCESS dataset retains in-frame rearrangements with V and J assigned. A fraction of the clones does not appear; measured against another copy, unresolved V genes explain less than half of the discrepancy, and the remainder lacks a known reason. V, J and clone size are those of that table, while D and trimming were read from the DNA. Recorded for this sample are roughly 2.5 million clones; about 92% of them occurred a single time. About 0.13% of the sample goes to the ten largest clones.

Sequenced input: naive CD4+ T cells sorted from blood. This specimen's cell subset or site label, interpreted: CD45RA+ positively selected. This receptor was taken from a young man in good health. The sequence is built from TRBV4-3 and TRBJ2-2; TRBD2 lines up with 12 middle nucleotides. The sequenced DNA: TGCGCCAGCAGCCAAGATAGATCTAGCGGGAGGGTGGACACCGGGGAGCTGTTTTTT. This codes for CASSQDRSSGRVDTGELFF.